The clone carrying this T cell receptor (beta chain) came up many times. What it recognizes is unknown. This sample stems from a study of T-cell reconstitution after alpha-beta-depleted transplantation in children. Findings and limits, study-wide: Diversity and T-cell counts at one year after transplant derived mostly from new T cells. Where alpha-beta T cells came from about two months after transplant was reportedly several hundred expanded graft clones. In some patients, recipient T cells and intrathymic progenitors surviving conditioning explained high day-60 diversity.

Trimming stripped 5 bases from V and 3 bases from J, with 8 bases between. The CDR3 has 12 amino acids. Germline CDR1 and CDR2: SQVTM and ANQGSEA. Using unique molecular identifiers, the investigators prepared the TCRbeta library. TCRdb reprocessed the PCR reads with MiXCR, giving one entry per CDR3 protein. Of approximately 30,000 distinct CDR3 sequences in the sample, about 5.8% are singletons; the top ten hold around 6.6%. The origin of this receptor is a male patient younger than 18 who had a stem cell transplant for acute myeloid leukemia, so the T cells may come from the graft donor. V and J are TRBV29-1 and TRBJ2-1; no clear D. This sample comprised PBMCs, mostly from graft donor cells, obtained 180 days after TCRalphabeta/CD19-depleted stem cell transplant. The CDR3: CSVIGRYNEQFF. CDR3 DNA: TGCAGCGTTATCGGTCGCTACAATGAGCAGTTCTTC.